The source of this T cell receptor (beta chain) is a study of cytomegalovirus exposure and HLA in healthy donors. Whole-study results and caveats: There were 150 to 200 TCR beta chains listed as cytomegalovirus-associated. Being productive about 90% or about 30% of the time was typical of most TCR beta V segments in an earlier analysis.

It was with 60 Vbeta and 13 Jbeta primers that the PCR ran. Libraries were prepared by immunoSEQ multiplex PCR; TCRdb keeps only in-frame clonotypes and omits some of them. This sample has fewer than 200,000 clones, with 68% found just once. This clone has only a few counts. The antigen is undetermined. A read error may account for a junction end that differs from germline. The sequenced sample consisted of PBMCs. The clonotype was recovered from a woman aged 40 to 50 in good health and CMV-seropositive.

This CDR3 is CASSNRDNQPQNF. In DNA, the CDR3 is TGTGCCAGCTCGAACCGGGACAATCAGCCCCAGAATTTT. The V gene is TRBV2, the J gene TRBJ1-5, with D perhaps matching TRBD1 (6 bases). The CDR3 extends over 13 amino acids. Germline CDR1 SNHLY, CDR2 FYNNEI.